The 18 T cell receptor beta chains in this list originate from one sample, sequenced in a study of T cells of healthy individuals (dated by TCRdb to 2017 to 2018). Library prep was done by 5' RACE. The sequencing machine was an Illumina MiSeq. The public reads were reprocessed in TCRdb via fastp at Q25 and MiXCR, keeping in-frame beta chains. Each CDR3 protein gets just one entry, which takes the most common genes and DNA from the rows behind it. The sample has about 63,000 distinct CDR3 sequences on record, 16% of them singletons. Of the sample, less than 6% is held by the ten largest clones. These receptors all come from a human donor in good health.

This clonotype occurred once. The chain joins TRBV5-5 to TRBJ2-7; 7 bases are a match to TRBD1. This CDR3 comprises 15 residues. The ends lost 2 bases at V and 2 bases at J; junction bases unmatched: 7. Germline V gives CDR1 SGHKS, CDR2 YYEKEE (reference sequence). Written as DNA, the CDR3 is TGTGCCAGCAGCTTACCGGGACAGTACACCTACGAGCAGTACTTC. This codes for CASSLPGQYTYEQYF.

This clonotype was seen many times. The chain couples TRBV4-1 to TRBJ2-7; TRBD2 agrees at 14 bases. The V segment lost 1 base and the J segment 3 bases; nucleotides outside the gene matches: 8. From germline, CDR1 is MGHRA and CDR2 YSYEKL. The CDR3 totals 18 residues. The CDR3: CASSQGIPGLAGDYEQYF. The CDR3 DNA is TGCGCCAGCAGCCAAGGAATACCGGGACTAGCGGGAGACTACGAGCAGTACTTC.

This clonotype has just a few counts. V and J are TRBV24-1 and TRBJ1-1, with 7 nucleotides matching TRBD1. The germline V gene has CDR1 KGHDR and CDR2 SFDVKD. V trimming: 3 bases; J trimming: 0 bases; junction bases outside the gene matches: 6. CDR3 length: 16 amino acids. The CDR3 here is CATSDGRQGMNTEAFF. The CDR3 DNA follows: TGTGCCACCAGTGATGGCCGACAGGGAATGAACACTGAAGCTTTCTTT.

V gene TRBV5-1 combines with J gene TRBJ2-2; D not certain. The CDR3 runs 11 residues. V lost 6 bases, J lost 5 bases, and 5 bases lay in between. CDR1 SGHRS and CDR2 YFSETQ come from the germline V gene. CDR3 nucleotide sequence: TGCGCCAGCATGAAAACCGGGGAGCTGTTTTTT. Its protein is CASMKTGELFF. Drawing the rest from reference TRBV5-1 and TRBJ2-2, the complete variable domain is KAGVTQTPRYLIKTRGQQVTLSCSPISGHRSVSWYQQTPGQGLQFLFEYFSETQRNKGNFPGRFSGRQFSNSRSEMNVSTLELGDSALYLCASMKTGELFFGEGSRLTVL.

Worth noting for this clonotype: A much larger clone is a single base away; this may be a read error. The chain recombines TRBV10-3 with TRBJ2-5, with D perhaps matching TRBD2 (7 bases). CDR3 length: 13 amino acids. Trimming removed 9 bases at V and 3 bases at J, with 14 bases between. Germline loops: CDR1 ENHRY, CDR2 SYGVKD. CDR3 protein: CAINGGPKETQYF. Here the CDR3 DNA reads TGTGCCATTAACGGGGGGCCCAAAGAGACCCAGTACTTC.

V is TRBV29-1 and J is TRBJ1-2; 10 bases match TRBD1. CDR3 length equals 16 residues. The junction had 15 bases not matched to a gene; V was cut back by 7 bases and J by 4 bases. Germline-derived CDR1 and CDR2 are SQVTM and ANQGSEA. Here the CDR3 reads CSGTGTGESLGYGYTF. For the CDR3, the DNA is TGCAGCGGAACCGGGACAGGGGAATCCTTAGGCTATGGCTACACCTTC. Combining the CDR3 with reference TRBV29-1 and TRBJ1-2 gives the whole variable domain SAVISQKPSRDICQRGTSLTIQCQVDSQVTMMFWYRQQPGQSLTLIATANQGSEATYESGFVIDKFPISRPNLTFSTLTVSNMSPEDSSIYLCSGTGTGESLGYGYTFGSGTRLTVV.

This clonotype was observed a handful of times. CDR3 DNA: TGTGCCAGCAGCAAAAGGATCGCTAGAAGCAATGAGCAGTTCTTC. Translated: CASSKRIARSNEQFF. The chain links TRBV3-1 to TRBJ2-1; D gene ambiguous. V lost 5 bases and J 6 bases, leaving 17 bases between the germline ends. Germline assignment: CDR1 LGHDT and CDR2 YNNKEL (reference sequence). The CDR3 has 15 amino acids.

This chain links TRBV2 with TRBJ2-2; D uncertain. This CDR3 contains 15 residues. Trimming cost V 0 bases and J 3 bases, with 8 bases left between them. Looked up from germline, CDR1 is SNHLY and CDR2 is FYNNEI. The CDR3 DNA sequence: TGTGCCAGCAGTGAAGCTGGGTTAGACACCGGGGAGCTGTTTTTT. It specifies CASSEAGLDTGELFF.

This clonotype was recorded at least ten times. For the CDR3, the DNA is TGTGCCAGCCGGTATGGACAGGACTATGGCTACACCTTC. It specifies CASRYGQDYGYTF. This chain joins TRBV6-1 and TRBJ1-2; TRBD1 aligns across 7 bases. CDR1 and CDR2 from the germline V gene are MNHNS and SASEGT. V dropped 8 bases and J dropped 3; count of bases not matched to a gene: 6. CDR3 length equals 13 residues.

The genes are TRBV11-2 and TRBJ1-5; 7 nucleotides match TRBD1. Losses at the gene ends were 5 bases for V and 0 bases for J; bases not matched to a gene: 7. Germline V gene lookup returns CDR1 SGHAT and CDR2 FQNNGV. CDR3 length: 16 residues. The CDR3 loop reads CASSQGGGGSNQPQHF. CDR3 DNA sequence: TGTGCCAGCAGCCAGGGGGGGGGTGGTAGCAATCAGCCCCAGCATTTT.

This clonotype was seen repeatedly, ten times or more. This rearrangement joins TRBV29-1 to TRBJ2-3; 9 bases match TRBD1. Germline CDR1 is SQVTM and CDR2 is ANQGSEA. The V and J ends lost 6 bases and 0 bases, in that order; junction bases with no gene match: 7. The CDR3 loop spans 15 amino acids. This chain's CDR3 is CSVDRGGRSTDTQYF. DNA for the CDR3: TGCAGCGTGGACAGGGGTGGTCGTAGCACAGATACGCAGTATTTT.

The chain combines TRBV12-3 or TRBV12-4 with TRBJ2-5; D is tentatively TRBD1 or TRBD2 (5 bases each). Trimming removed 3 bases at V and 5 bases at J, with 19 bases between. The CDR3 is 16 amino acids. The CDR3 sequence: CASSFSPGAVGETQYF. CDR3 DNA: TGTGCCAGCAGTTTCAGCCCCGGGGCGGTGGGGGAGACCCAGTACTTC.

There are a few counts of this clonotype. The chain joins TRBV6-1 to TRBJ1-5; D unclear. Germline V gene lookup returns CDR1 MNHNS and CDR2 SASEGT. The CDR3 has 14 amino acids. V lost 2 bases, J lost 11 bases, and 16 bases lay in between. CDR3 sequence (DNA): TGTGCCAGCAGTGAATGGCCGCTAGGAGCAGCCCAGCATTTT. Translating it yields CASSEWPLGAAQHF.

The chain links TRBV19 to TRBJ2-1, with 7 positions matching TRBD2. The CDR3 spans 19 residues. V was pared by 1 base and J by 0 bases, with 12 bases of the junction left unmatched. Germline-derived CDR1 and CDR2 are LNHDA and SQIVND (reference sequence). CDR3 sequence reads: CASSIGGRGSLNSYNEQFF. In DNA form, the CDR3 reads TGTGCCAGTAGTATAGGGGGGAGGGGCTCTCTGAACTCCTACAATGAGCAGTTCTTC.

This clonotype was detected many times. The chain carries TRBV20-1 and TRBJ2-5; 9 positions agree with TRBD1. The CDR3 extends over 17 amino acids. Losses at the gene ends were 2 bases for V and 2 bases for J; bases not matched to a gene: 12. Germline V gene data show CDR1 as DFQATT and CDR2 as SNEGSKA (reference sequence). CDR3 residues: CSARQPLGTGRQETQYF. CDR3 bases: TGCAGTGCTAGACAACCCCTCGGGACAGGGCGACAAGAGACCCAGTACTTC.

This clonotype was picked up many times. The gene calls are TRBV5-1 and TRBJ2-5, with TRBD1 identical over 8 bases. CDR3 length: 14 residues. J gave up 2 bases and V 4 bases, and 4 bases lay outside the gene matches. Germline lookup yields CDR1 SGHRS and CDR2 YFSETQ. The CDR3 DNA follows: TGCGCCAGCAGCAACGGACAGGGACAAGAGACCCAGTACTTC. It translates to CASSNGQGQETQYF.

This clonotype was detected many times. The gene calls are TRBV12-3 or TRBV12-4 and TRBJ2-1; D possibly corresponds to TRBD1 (6 bases). This CDR3 has 13 residues. The germline V and J ends were trimmed by 3 bases and 5 bases, with 8 bases remaining between them. The CDR3 DNA sequence: TGTGCCAGCAGTTTGGACAGTAACAATGAGCAGTTCTTC. Encoded protein: CASSLDSNNEQFF.

This clonotype was counted ten times or more. The rearrangement joins TRBV25-1 to TRBJ1-6; possible D gene TRBD1, 5 bases. The ends were cut back, 8 bases at V and 6 bases at J, with 14 bases in the middle. The CDR3 has 14 residues. Germline V gene data show CDR1 as MGHDK and CDR2 as SYGVNS. CDR3 residues: CASSRGHPNSPLHF. CDR3 coding DNA: TGTGCCAGCTCGAGAGGACATCCTAATTCACCCCTCCACTTT.